The next 4 T cell receptor delta chains were all read from a single sample in a study of gamma delta lymphoproliferative disorders and STAT genes. TCRdb redid clone calling on the multiplex PCR reads using CATT. This sample yields approximately 1,800 delta-chain clones, of which about 3% are seen a single time; roughly 13% belongs to the top ten. Sequencing used genomic DNA taken from PBMCs of patients and controls. The sequencing input was blood. Source of these receptors: a human donor in good health.

A few counts support this clone. It differs at one base from a far larger clone, so likely a read error. Other DNA sequences within the sample encode an identical CDR3. The V call is TRDV2, the J call TRDJ3; the match to TRDD3 covers 8 bases. The CDR3 runs 20 residues. CDR1 is GEAIGNYY and CDR2 is EKD in the germline V gene. The CDR3 reads CACDTATGGPVTWDTRQMFF. The CDR3 coding sequence is TGTGCCTGTGACACCGCGACTGGGGGTCCCGTAACCTGGGACACCCGGCAGATGTTTTTC.

With respect to this clone: It is unclear where the CDR3 begins or ends on the DNA, so no DNA is shown, and the CDR3 is as TCRdb lists it. The chain couples TRAV29/DV5 to TRDJ1; the D call in the table, TRDD3, was not verified against the DNA. CDR1 NSMFDY and CDR2 ISSIKDK come from the germline V gene. The length of the CDR3 is 24 amino acids, counting both ends. The CDR3 reads CSVLLCSKPLMQGTNFDYTDKLIF.

This clone has more than one count but fewer than ten. This DNA's translation differs at residue 11 from TCRdb's protein, which comes from a much larger clone; a read error is likely, and the protein shown is translated from the DNA. The chain combines TRAV38-2/DV8 with TRDJ1, with 11 bases matching TRDD3. This CDR3 has 14 amino acids. Germline V CDR1 and CDR2: TSESDYY, QEAYKQQN. CDR3 sequence: CAYAPGGYTDRLIF. In nucleotides, the CDR3 is TGTGCTTATGCGCCTGGGGGATACACCGATAGACTCATCTTT.

With respect to this clone: With a far larger clone one base away, a read error is the likely cause. Other DNA variants within this sample encode the same CDR3. CDR3 sequence: CACDILLGDTRGTDKLIF. The CDR3 DNA follows: TGTGCCTGTGACATTCTACTGGGGGATACGCGGGGGACCGATAAACTTATCTTT. V gene TRDV2 combines with J gene TRDJ1; 13 nucleotides align to TRDD3. CDR3 size: 18 residues. The germline CDR1 and CDR2 sequences are GEAIGNYY and EKD.